The text below deals with one T cell receptor beta chain. Its antigen is currently unknown. The data derive from a study of cytomegalovirus exposure and HLA in healthy donors. V dropped 7 bases and J dropped 8; count of bases not matched to a gene: 9. This CDR3 has 15 residues. Germline V gene data show CDR1 as MNHEY and CDR2 as SVGAGI. Repertoires were generated with immunoSEQ multiplex PCR, while TCRdb's copy carries only in-frame clones and drops some. Of 110,000 or so clones listed, more than 75% are singletons. The study, taken as a whole, reports: A classifier reportedly called cytomegalovirus status with high sensitivity and specificity. Most TCR sequences were rare, but some public TCRs occurred in many donors.

This chain joins TRBV6-5 and TRBJ2-1; TRBD2 matches at 12 bases. The TCR sequence derives from a man aged 18 to 29 in good health and CMV-seronegative. Sequencing was done on a sample of PBMCs. CDR3 region: CASTPLAGGPDEQFF. The CDR3, as DNA: TGTGCCAGCACCCCTCTAGCGGGAGGGCCTGATGAGCAGTTCTTC.